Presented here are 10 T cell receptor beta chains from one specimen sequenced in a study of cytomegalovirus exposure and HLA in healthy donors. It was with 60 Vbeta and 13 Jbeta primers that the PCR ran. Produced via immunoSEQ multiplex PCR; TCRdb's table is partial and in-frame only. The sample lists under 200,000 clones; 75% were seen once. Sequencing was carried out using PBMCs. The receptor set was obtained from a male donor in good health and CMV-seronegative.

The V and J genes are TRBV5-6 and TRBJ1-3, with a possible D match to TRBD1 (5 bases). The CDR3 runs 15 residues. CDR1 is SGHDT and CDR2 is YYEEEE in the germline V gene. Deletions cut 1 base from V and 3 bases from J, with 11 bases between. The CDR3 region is CASSLLGQSGNTIYF. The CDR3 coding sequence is TGTGCCAGCAGCTTGCTGGGGCAGAGTGGAAACACCATATATTTT.

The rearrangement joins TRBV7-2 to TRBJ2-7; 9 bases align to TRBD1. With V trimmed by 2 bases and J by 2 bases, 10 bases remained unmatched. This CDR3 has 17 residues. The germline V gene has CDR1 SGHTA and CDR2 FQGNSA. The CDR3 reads CASSLRTGQGRTYEQYF. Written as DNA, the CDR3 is TGTGCCAGCAGCTTACGAACTGGACAGGGGCGCACCTACGAGCAGTACTTC.

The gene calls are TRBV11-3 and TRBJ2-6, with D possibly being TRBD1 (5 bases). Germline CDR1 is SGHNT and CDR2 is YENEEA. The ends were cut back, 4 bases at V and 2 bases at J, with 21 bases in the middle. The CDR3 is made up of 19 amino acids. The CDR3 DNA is TGTGCCAGCAGCTCAGGTCCCGGCAGGGATGTGGCTGGGGCCAACGTCCTGACTTTC. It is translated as CASSSGPGRDVAGANVLTF.

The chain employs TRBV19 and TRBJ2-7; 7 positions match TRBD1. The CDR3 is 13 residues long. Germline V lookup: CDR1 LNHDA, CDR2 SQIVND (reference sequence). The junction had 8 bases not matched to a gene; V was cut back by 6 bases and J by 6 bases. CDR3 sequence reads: CASRRTGGLEQYF. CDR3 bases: TGTGCCAGTAGGAGGACAGGAGGTCTCGAGCAGTACTTC.

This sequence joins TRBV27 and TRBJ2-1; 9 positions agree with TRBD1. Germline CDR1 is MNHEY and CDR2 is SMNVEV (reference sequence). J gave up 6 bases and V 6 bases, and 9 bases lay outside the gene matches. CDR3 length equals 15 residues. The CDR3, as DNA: TGTGCCAGCAGCGCTCCGGGACAGGGTACCAATGAGCAGTTCTTC. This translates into CASSAPGQGTNEQFF.

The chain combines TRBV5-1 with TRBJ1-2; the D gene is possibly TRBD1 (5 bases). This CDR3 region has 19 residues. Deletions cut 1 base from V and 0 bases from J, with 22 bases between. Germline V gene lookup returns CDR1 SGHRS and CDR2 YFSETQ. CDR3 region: CASSLCAICDSTSNYGYTF. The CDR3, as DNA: TGCGCCAGCAGCTTGTGTGCGATCTGTGACAGTACTTCTAACTATGGCTACACCTTC.

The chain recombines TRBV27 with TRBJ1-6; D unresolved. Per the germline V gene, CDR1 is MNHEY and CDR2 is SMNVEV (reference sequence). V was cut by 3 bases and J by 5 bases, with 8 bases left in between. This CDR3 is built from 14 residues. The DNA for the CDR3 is TGTGCCAGCAGTTTTGTCGGAGATAATTCACCCCTCCACTTT. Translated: CASSFVGDNSPLHF.

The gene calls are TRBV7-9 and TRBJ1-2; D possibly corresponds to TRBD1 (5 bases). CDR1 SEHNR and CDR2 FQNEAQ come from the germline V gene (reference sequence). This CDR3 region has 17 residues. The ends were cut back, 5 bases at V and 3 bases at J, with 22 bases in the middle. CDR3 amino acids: CASSPNNPATGYYGYTF. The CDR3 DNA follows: TGTGCCAGCAGCCCTAATAATCCCGCAACAGGATACTATGGCTACACCTTC.

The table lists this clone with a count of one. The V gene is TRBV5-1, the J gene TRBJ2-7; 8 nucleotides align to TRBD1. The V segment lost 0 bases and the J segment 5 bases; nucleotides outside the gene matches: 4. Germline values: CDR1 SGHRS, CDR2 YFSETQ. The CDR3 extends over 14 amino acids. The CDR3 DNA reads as TGCGCCAGCAGCTTGGCTCCAGGGGGCGACGAGCAGTACTTC. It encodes CASSLAPGGDEQYF.

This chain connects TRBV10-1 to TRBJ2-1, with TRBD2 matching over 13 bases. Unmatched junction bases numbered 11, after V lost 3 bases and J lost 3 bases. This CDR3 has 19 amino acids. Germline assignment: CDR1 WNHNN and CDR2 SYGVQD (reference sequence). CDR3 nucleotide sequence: TGCGCCAGCAGTGAAGGGCGGACTAGCGGGAGCTGGCACTACAATGAGCAGTTCTTC. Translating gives CASSEGRTSGSWHYNEQFF.